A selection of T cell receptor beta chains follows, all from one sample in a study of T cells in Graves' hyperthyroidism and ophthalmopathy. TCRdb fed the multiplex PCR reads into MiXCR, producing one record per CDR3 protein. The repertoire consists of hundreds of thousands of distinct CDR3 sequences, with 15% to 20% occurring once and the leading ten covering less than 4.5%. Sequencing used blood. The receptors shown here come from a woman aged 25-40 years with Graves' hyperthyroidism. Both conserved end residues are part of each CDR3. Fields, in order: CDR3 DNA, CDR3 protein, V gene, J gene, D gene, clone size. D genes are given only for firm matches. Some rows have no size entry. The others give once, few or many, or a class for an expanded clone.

DNA: TGCGCCAGCAGCGGCGGGACAGGGAGAAATCAGCCCCAGCATTTT
CDR3: CASSGGTGRNQPQHF
V: TRBV10-1
J: TRBJ1-5
D: TRBD1
size: few

DNA: TGTGCCAGCACCTTACTAGGGACAGTCAGCACCGGGGAGCTGTTTTTT
CDR3: CASTLLGTVSTGELFF
V: TRBV7-3
J: TRBJ2-2
D: TRBD1
size: -

DNA: TGTGCCAGCAGTAGTCCAGGAAACAACGAGCAGTACTTC
CDR3: CASSSPGNNEQYF
V: TRBV12-3/TRBV12-4
J: TRBJ2-7
D: -
size: many

DNA: TGTGCCAGCAGCCCAAAGATGAAGGCTAGTTTGTTCGGCAATGAGCAGTTCTTC
CDR3: CASSPKMKASLFGNEQFF
V: TRBV7-9
J: TRBJ2-1
D: -
size: few

DNA: TGTGCCAGCAGCCAAGTTAGAGGGCGGGCGTCGCGAGGTACGCAGTATTTT
CDR3: CASSQVRGRASRGTQYF
V: TRBV3-1
J: TRBJ2-3
D: -
size: few

DNA: TGTGCCAGCAGTTCCCCGGGCGTTTTCATTAACTACGAGCAGTACTTC
CDR3: CASSSPGVFINYEQYF
V: TRBV27
J: TRBJ2-7
D: -
size: many

DNA: TGCAGTGCTAGAGATCTTAGCGGGAGGTCCTACGAGCAGTACTTC
CDR3: CSARDLSGRSYEQYF
V: TRBV20-1
J: TRBJ2-7
D: TRBD2
size: many

DNA: TGTGCCAGCACCCTCACAGGGGTGAGTAATTCACCCCTCCACTTT
CDR3: CASTLTGVSNSPLHF
V: TRBV5-5
J: TRBJ1-6
D: TRBD1
size: -

DNA: TGTGCCAGCAGCGTCTCGACAGGGGCCTACGAGCAGTACTTC
CDR3: CASSVSTGAYEQYF
V: TRBV9
J: TRBJ2-7
D: TRBD1
size: -

DNA: TGCGCCAGCATCGAGCGGGAGCGGGGTGAGCAGTTCTTC
CDR3: CASIERERGEQFF
V: TRBV5-1
J: TRBJ2-1
D: TRBD2
size: few

DNA: TGTGCCAGCAGCTCTGCGACAGGGAGTGTTGTAGAGACCCAGTACTTC
CDR3: CASSSATGSVVETQYF
V: TRBV11-2
J: TRBJ2-5
D: TRBD1
size: -

DNA: TGTGCCAGCAGCCAAGCCGCGTCAACCTACAATGAGCAGTTCTTC
CDR3: CASSQAASTYNEQFF
V: TRBV3-1
J: TRBJ2-1
D: -
size: few

DNA: TGTGCCAGCAGTGAACACAGCATCTATGGCTACACCTTC
CDR3: CASSEHSIYGYTF
V: TRBV2
J: TRBJ1-2
D: -
size: many

DNA: TGTGCCTGGATGACCGGGGGGAGCACCGGGGAGCTGTTTTTT
CDR3: CAWMTGGSTGELFF
V: TRBV30
J: TRBJ2-2
D: TRBD2
size: few

DNA: TGTGCCACCAGTGACTCAGGAGATTATAGCAATCAGCCCCAGCATTTT
CDR3: CATSDSGDYSNQPQHF
V: TRBV24-1
J: TRBJ1-5
D: -
size: many

DNA: TGCGCCAGCACCAAGACAGGGGCAAGTGAGCAGTTCTTC
CDR3: CASTKTGASEQFF
V: TRBV10-1
J: TRBJ2-1
D: TRBD1
size: many

DNA: TGTGCCAGCAGCAATACAGGGGGCGCGGGGGAGACCCAGTACTTC
CDR3: CASSNTGGAGETQYF
V: TRBV7-8
J: TRBJ2-5
D: TRBD1
size: many

DNA: TGCAGTGCTAGAGATCAGGTGACTAACTATGGCTACACCTTC
CDR3: CSARDQVTNYGYTF
V: TRBV20-1
J: TRBJ1-2
D: -
size: -

DNA: TGTGCCAGCAGCTTAGATGAGGCAGGGTGGAACACTGAAGCTTTCTTT
CDR3: CASSLDEAGWNTEAFF
V: TRBV7-9
J: TRBJ1-1
D: -
size: few

DNA: TGCGCCAGCAGCCGGGTCTCGGGGGATACGTACAATGAGCAGTTCTTC
CDR3: CASSRVSGDTYNEQFF
V: TRBV5-1
J: TRBJ2-1
D: -
size: -

DNA: TGTGCCAGCAGCTTGGTACTAGCGGGGGAACGGACGCGGCAGTTCTTC
CDR3: CASSLVLAGERTRQFF
V: TRBV5-8
J: TRBJ2-1
D: TRBD2
size: many

DNA: TGTGCCAGCAGTCCGGGCGGGCGGGCTCAGCCCCAGCATTTT
CDR3: CASSPGGRAQPQHF
V: TRBV6-1
J: TRBJ1-5
D: -
size: many

DNA: TGTGCCAGCAGTTGGTCACTAGAGGCCGATACGCAGTATTTT
CDR3: CASSWSLEADTQYF
V: TRBV12-3/TRBV12-4
J: TRBJ2-3
D: -
size: many

DNA: TGTGCCAGCAGCTTCGTGAGGGGTACCTTCTACGAGCAGTACTTC
CDR3: CASSFVRGTFYEQYF
V: TRBV7-9
J: TRBJ2-7
D: -
size: -

DNA: TGTGCCAGCAGCCATACGCAGCGGGAAGTCACGTACGAGCAGTACTTC
CDR3: CASSHTQREVTYEQYF
V: TRBV14
J: TRBJ2-7
D: TRBD2
size: -

DNA: TGTGCCAGCAGCCCGGGACAGAAAAACATTCAGTACTTC
CDR3: CASSPGQKNIQYF
V: TRBV11-2
J: TRBJ2-4
D: TRBD1
size: many

DNA: TGCAGTGCTAGTCTCCCTCGGACGGCCTCCTACGAGCAGTACTTC
CDR3: CSASLPRTASYEQYF
V: TRBV20-1
J: TRBJ2-7
D: -
size: many

DNA: TGTGCCAGCAGCGCCCGGGGACAGAGTCTAGTTGGCTACACCTTC
CDR3: CASSARGQSLVGYTF
V: TRBV9
J: TRBJ1-2
D: TRBD1
size: -

DNA: TGTGCCAGCAGCGCCGGGACCTTAAACTATGGCTACACCTTC
CDR3: CASSAGTLNYGYTF
V: TRBV2
J: TRBJ1-2
D: -
size: few

DNA: TGTGCCAGCAGATCGGACCGTTGGACAGAGAACACTGAAGCTTTCTTT
CDR3: CASRSDRWTENTEAFF
V: TRBV6-1
J: TRBJ1-1
D: -
size: many

DNA: TGTGCCAGCCTTAACGTAGCGGTCACAGATACGCAGTATTTT
CDR3: CASLNVAVTDTQYF
V: TRBV28
J: TRBJ2-3
D: -
size: many

DNA: TGTGCCAGCAGCTTAACCGCTAGGGACCTGTCTAGCACAGATACGCAGTATTTT
CDR3: CASSLTARDLSSTDTQYF
V: TRBV7-3
J: TRBJ2-3
D: -
size: many

DNA: TGCAGTGCTCGCATCCGAGGGGTTAATTCACCCCTCCACTTT
CDR3: CSARIRGVNSPLHF
V: TRBV20-1
J: TRBJ1-6
D: -
size: -

DNA: TGTGCCAGCTCACCAGAAAAGTCGAACACCGGGGAGCTGTTTTTT
CDR3: CASSPEKSNTGELFF
V: TRBV18
J: TRBJ2-2
D: -
size: many

DNA: TGTGCCAGCAGCTTAGCTGGGACTGAACTAGCGGGACCCTACAATGAGCAGTTCTTC
CDR3: CASSLAGTELAGPYNEQFF
V: TRBV11-2
J: TRBJ2-1
D: TRBD2
size: many

DNA: TGTGCCAGCAGAACCGGGCCAAGCTCCTACAATGAGCAGTTCTTC
CDR3: CASRTGPSSYNEQFF
V: TRBV11-1
J: TRBJ2-1
D: -
size: many

DNA: TGCGCCGGGACAGGGGATTCTTTGGGTTCACCCCTCCACTTT
CDR3: CAGTGDSLGSPLHF
V: TRBV20-1
J: TRBJ1-6
D: TRBD1
size: many

DNA: TGTGCCAGCAGTGCGCAACAGGGGGCGAGCGGCTACACCTTC
CDR3: CASSAQQGASGYTF
V: TRBV12-3/TRBV12-4
J: TRBJ1-2
D: TRBD1
size: many

DNA: TGTGCCAGCATGCGTTCGGGGGCAAGAAACACCATATATTTT
CDR3: CASMRSGARNTIYF
V: TRBV12-3/TRBV12-4
J: TRBJ1-3
D: -
size: many

DNA: TGTGCCCGCAGCTTAGACAGCGGGAGGAACAATGAGCAGTTCTTC
CDR3: CARSLDSGRNNEQFF
V: TRBV7-3
J: TRBJ2-1
D: TRBD2
size: -

DNA: TGCAGTGCTAGAGATACTAGCGGGAGCAATGAGCAGTTCTTC
CDR3: CSARDTSGSNEQFF
V: TRBV20-1
J: TRBJ2-1
D: TRBD2
size: many

DNA: TGTGCCAGCAGCTTAGTAGGAAGCGGGAGCCGGGGCACATACGAGCAGTACTTC
CDR3: CASSLVGSGSRGTYEQYF
V: TRBV7-9
J: TRBJ2-7
D: TRBD2
size: few

DNA: TGTGCCAGCTCACCGCGGGACGGAAGAAACATTCAGTACTTC
CDR3: CASSPRDGRNIQYF
V: TRBV18
J: TRBJ2-4
D: -
size: many

DNA: TGCGCCAGCAGCTTTCAGAACACCCGGCAGGGACTAGGGAACTACGAGCAGTACTTC
CDR3: CASSFQNTRQGLGNYEQYF
V: TRBV5-1
J: TRBJ2-7
D: TRBD2
size: few

DNA: TGTGCCAGCAGTTACTCGGGCGGCAGCCTCTATGGCTACACCTTC
CDR3: CASSYSGGSLYGYTF
V: TRBV6-6
J: TRBJ1-2
D: -
size: many

DNA: TGTGCCAGCAGCCAAGAAAGCCCCTTGTTCTCCTACAATGAGCAGTTCTTC
CDR3: CASSQESPLFSYNEQFF
V: TRBV4-2
J: TRBJ2-1
D: -
size: few

DNA: TGCAGCGTTCCGGGACAGGGAGGAGAGGGCTACACCTTC
CDR3: CSVPGQGGEGYTF
V: TRBV29-1
J: TRBJ1-2
D: TRBD1
size: -

DNA: TGTGCCAGCAGCCGGGGTAAGACCACTGAAGCTTTCTTT
CDR3: CASSRGKTTEAFF
V: TRBV25-1
J: TRBJ1-1
D: -
size: few

DNA: TGCAGTGCTAGAGATCCGGTGTCCTACGAGCAGTACTTC
CDR3: CSARDPVSYEQYF
V: TRBV20-1
J: TRBJ2-7
D: -
size: many

DNA: TGCAGTGCTAGAGGGCCCTATAATTCACCCCTCCACTTT
CDR3: CSARGPYNSPLHF
V: TRBV20-1
J: TRBJ1-6
D: -
size: -

DNA: TGCAGCGTTGGCCCATTGGGCGGTGAGCAGTTCTTC
CDR3: CSVGPLGGEQFF
V: TRBV29-1
J: TRBJ2-1
D: -
size: few

DNA: TGTGCCAGCAGCCCCACGGGGCGGGTGTATGAGCAGTACTTC
CDR3: CASSPTGRVYEQYF
V: TRBV28
J: TRBJ2-7
D: -
size: many

DNA: TGTGCCAGCAGCACCTCGGCCGGCCGGGATGGGCCCCAGCATTTT
CDR3: CASSTSAGRDGPQHF
V: TRBV11-2
J: TRBJ1-5
D: -
size: -

DNA: TGTGCCACCACCGGGACTACCTACTACAATGAGCAGTTCTTC
CDR3: CATTGTTYYNEQFF
V: TRBV28
J: TRBJ2-1
D: TRBD2
size: -

DNA: TGCGCCAGCCTCACCGGACAGGGGGGGAACTCCGGGGAGCTGTTTTTT
CDR3: CASLTGQGGNSGELFF
V: TRBV5-1
J: TRBJ2-2
D: TRBD1
size: -

DNA: TGTGCCATCACTGATACCGGGACAGCTAACTATGGCTACACCTTC
CDR3: CAITDTGTANYGYTF
V: TRBV10-3
J: TRBJ1-2
D: TRBD1
size: many

DNA: TGCGCCAGCAGCTTCGAGGCCTCCTACGAGCAGTACTTC
CDR3: CASSFEASYEQYF
V: TRBV5-1
J: TRBJ2-7
D: -
size: few

DNA: TGTGCCAGCAGCTTAGGGGTAGGGGCCGACGAGCAGTACTTC
CDR3: CASSLGVGADEQYF
V: TRBV7-3
J: TRBJ2-7
D: -
size: many

DNA: TGTGCCAGCAGTTGGACGACAGGGATGAACACTGAAGCTTTCTTT
CDR3: CASSWTTGMNTEAFF
V: TRBV6-2/TRBV6-3
J: TRBJ1-1
D: TRBD1
size: -